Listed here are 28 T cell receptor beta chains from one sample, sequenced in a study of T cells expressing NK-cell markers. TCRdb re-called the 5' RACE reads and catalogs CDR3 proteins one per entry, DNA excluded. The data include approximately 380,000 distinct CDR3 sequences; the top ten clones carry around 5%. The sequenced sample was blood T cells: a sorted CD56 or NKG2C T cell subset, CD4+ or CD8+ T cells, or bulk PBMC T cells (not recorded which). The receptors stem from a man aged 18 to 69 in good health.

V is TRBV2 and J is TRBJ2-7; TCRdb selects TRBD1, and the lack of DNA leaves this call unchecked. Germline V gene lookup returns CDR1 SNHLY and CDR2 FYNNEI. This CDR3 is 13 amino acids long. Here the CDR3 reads CASRPRDRVEQYF. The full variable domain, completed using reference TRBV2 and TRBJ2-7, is EPEVTQTPSHQVTQMGQEVILRCVPISNHLYFYWYRQILGQKVEFLVSFYNNEISEKSEIFDDQFSVERPDGSNFTLKIRSTKLEDSAMYFCASRPRDRVEQYFGPGTRLTVT.

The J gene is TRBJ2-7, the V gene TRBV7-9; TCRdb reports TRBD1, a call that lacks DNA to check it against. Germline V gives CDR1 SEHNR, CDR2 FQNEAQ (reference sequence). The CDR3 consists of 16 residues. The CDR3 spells CASSLAPGGRSYEQYF.

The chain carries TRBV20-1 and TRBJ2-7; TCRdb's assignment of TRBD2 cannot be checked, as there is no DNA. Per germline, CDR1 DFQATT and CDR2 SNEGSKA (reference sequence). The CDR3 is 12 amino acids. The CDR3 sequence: CSASTSANEQYF.

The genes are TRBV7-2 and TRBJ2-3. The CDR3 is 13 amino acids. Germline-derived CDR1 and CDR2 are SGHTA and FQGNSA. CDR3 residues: CASSLGRADTQYF.

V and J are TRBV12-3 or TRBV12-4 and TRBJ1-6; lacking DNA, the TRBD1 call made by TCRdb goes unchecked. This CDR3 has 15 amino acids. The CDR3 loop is CASRQQVSYNSPLHF.

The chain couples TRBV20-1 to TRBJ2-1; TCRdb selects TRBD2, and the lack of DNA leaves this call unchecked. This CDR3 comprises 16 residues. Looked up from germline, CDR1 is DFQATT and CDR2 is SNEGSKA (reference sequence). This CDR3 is CSEIGKTSGNYNEQFF.

The CDR3 loop is CASSLLRGGSYEQFF. The chain links TRBV5-1 to TRBJ2-1; TCRdb selects TRBD2, and the lack of DNA leaves this call unchecked. This CDR3 region has 15 residues. Per germline, CDR1 SGHRS and CDR2 YFSETQ. Looking up the rest from reference TRBV5-1 and TRBJ2-1 gives the full variable domain: KAGVTQTPRYLIKTRGQQVTLSCSPISGHRSVSWYQQTPGQGLQFLFEYFSETQRNKGNFPGRFSGRQFSNSRSEMNVSTLELGDSALYLCASSLLRGGSYEQFFGPGTRLTVL.

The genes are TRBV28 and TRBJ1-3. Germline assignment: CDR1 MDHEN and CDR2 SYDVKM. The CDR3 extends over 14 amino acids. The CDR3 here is CASRRGGTGNTIYF.

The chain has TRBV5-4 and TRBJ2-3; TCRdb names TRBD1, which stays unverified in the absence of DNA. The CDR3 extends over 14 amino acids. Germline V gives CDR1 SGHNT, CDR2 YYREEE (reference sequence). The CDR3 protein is CASSWDPLGDTQYF.

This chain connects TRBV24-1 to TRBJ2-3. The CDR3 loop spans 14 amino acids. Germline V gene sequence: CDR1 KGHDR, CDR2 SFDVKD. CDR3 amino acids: CATSDPQSTDTQYF.

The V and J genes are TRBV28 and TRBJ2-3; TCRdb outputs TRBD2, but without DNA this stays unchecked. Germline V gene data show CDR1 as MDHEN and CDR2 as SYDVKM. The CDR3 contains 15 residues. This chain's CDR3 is CASSWELAGPDTQYF.

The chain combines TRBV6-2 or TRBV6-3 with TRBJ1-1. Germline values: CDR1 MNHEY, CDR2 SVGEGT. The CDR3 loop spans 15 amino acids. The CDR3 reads CASRNGRGPSTEAFF.

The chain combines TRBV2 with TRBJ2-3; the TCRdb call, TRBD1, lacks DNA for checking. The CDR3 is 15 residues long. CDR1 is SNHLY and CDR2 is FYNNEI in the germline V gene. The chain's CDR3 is CASSGQVPRTDTQYF.

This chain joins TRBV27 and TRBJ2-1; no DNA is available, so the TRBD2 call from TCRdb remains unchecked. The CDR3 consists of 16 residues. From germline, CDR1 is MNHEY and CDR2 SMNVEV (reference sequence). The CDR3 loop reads CASSPRLAGGYNEQFF.

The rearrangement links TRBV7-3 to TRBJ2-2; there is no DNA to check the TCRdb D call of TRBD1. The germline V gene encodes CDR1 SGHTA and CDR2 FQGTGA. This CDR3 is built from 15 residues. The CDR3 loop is CASSPEGWNTGELFF.

The CDR3: CASSLDPGTSDTGELFF. The chain recombines TRBV5-1 with TRBJ2-2; there is no DNA to check the TCRdb D call of TRBD2. The CDR3 length is 17 residues. Germline CDR1 reads SGHRS; CDR2 reads YFSETQ.

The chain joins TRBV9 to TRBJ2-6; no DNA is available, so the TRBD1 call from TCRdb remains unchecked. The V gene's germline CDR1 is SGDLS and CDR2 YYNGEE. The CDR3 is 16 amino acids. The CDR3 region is CASSVTGSSGANVLTF. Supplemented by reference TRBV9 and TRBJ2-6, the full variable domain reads DSGVTQTPKHLITATGQRVTLRCSPRSGDLSVYWYQQSLDQGLQFLIQYYNGEERAKGNILERFSAQQFPDLHSELNLSSLELGDSALYFCASSVTGSSGANVLTFGAGSRLTVL.

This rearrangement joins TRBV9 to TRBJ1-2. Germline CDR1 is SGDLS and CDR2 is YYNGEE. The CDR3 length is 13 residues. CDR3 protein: CASSGYSTEGYTF.

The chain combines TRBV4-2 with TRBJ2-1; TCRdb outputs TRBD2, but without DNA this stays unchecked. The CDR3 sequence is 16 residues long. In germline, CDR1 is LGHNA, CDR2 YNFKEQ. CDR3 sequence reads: CASSPGEGGRYNEQFF.

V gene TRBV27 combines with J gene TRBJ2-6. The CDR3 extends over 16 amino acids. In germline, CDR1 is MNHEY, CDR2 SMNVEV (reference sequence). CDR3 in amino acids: CASRPMTRSGANVLTF.

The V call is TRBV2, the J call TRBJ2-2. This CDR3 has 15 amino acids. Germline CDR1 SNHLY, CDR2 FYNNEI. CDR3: CASSQDIANTGELFF.

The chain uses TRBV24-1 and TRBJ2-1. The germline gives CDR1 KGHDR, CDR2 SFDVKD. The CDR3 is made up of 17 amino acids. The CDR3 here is CATSDPQGGTAYNEQFF.

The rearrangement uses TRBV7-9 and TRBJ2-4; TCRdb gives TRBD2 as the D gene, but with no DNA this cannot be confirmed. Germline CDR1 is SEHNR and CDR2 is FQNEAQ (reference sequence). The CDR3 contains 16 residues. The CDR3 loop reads CASSLDPRGGKNIQYF.

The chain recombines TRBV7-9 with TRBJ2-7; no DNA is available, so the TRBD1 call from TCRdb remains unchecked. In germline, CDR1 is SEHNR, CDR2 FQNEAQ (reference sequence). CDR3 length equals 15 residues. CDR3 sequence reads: CASSFWRTGDYEQYF.

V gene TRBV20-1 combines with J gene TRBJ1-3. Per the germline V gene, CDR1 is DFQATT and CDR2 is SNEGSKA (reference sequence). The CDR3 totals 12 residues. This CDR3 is CSAPHTGNTIYF.

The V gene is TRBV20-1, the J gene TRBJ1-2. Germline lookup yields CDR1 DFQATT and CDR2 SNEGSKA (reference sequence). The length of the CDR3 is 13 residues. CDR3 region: CSAPPWGSDGYTF.

This CDR3 is CASSLNTLAPLEQYF. The chain is built from TRBV7-2 and TRBJ2-7; TCRdb selects TRBD2, and the lack of DNA leaves this call unchecked. CDR1 is SGHTA and CDR2 is FQGNSA in the germline V gene. The CDR3 length is 15 residues.

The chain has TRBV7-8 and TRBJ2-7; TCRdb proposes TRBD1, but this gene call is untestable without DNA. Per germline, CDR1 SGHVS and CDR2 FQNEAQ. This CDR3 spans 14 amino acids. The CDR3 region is CASSFDRGIGEQYF.